This note documents a single T cell receptor (beta chain) sequence. Its antigen is not known. The sample belongs to a study of shared clonotypes between healthy human individuals. Study-wide context: CD4 naive cells filled three plates per donor, CD4 memory three, CD8 naive two and CD8 memory one.

Germline V lookup: CDR1 SSHAT, CDR2 FNYEAQ (reference sequence). Trimming left V 3 bases short and J 3 bases short, with 14 bases between. CDR3 size: 15 residues. Researchers ran the assay at a deep level. Sequenced by immunoSEQ multiplex PCR; TCRdb stores in-frame clones only, minus some. The table has a few hundred thousand clones, around 97% seen once. Study observations and caveats: Blood was the sole source, and tissue repertoires probably differ. A limitation of the genetic and exposure-history diversity represented arose from few donors.

The specimen was naive CD4+ T cells sorted from blood. Documented subset: CD45RA+ positively selected. The clonotype comes from a woman aged 25 to 39 in good health. The rearrangement joins TRBV7-7 to TRBJ2-5; a possible D gene is TRBD2 (6 bases). The CDR3 loop reads CASSLGVGGEETQYF. In DNA form, the CDR3 reads TGTGCCAGCAGCTTGGGGGTGGGCGGGGAAGAGACCCAGTACTTC. Complete variable domain (other parts from reference TRBV7-7 and TRBJ2-5): GAGVSQSPRYKVTKRGQDVTLRCDPISSHATLYWYQQALGQGPEFLTYFNYEAQPDKSGLPSDRFSAERPEGSISTLTIQRTEQRDSAMYRCASSLGVGGEETQYFGPGTRLLVL.